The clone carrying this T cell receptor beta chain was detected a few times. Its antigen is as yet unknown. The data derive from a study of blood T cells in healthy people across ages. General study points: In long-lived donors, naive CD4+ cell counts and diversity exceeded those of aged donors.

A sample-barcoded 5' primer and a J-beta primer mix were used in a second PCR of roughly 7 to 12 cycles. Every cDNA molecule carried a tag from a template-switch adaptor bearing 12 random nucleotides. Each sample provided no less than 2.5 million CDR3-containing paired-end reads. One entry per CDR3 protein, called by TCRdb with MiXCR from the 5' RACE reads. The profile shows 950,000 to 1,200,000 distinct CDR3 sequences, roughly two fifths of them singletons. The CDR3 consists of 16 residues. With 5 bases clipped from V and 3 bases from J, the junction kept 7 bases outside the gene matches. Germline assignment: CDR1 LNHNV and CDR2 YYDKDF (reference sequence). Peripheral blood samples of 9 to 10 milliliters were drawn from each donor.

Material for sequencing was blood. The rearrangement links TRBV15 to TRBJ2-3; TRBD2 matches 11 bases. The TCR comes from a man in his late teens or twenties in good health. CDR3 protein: CATSSIAGGGTDTQYF. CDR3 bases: TGTGCCACCAGCTCAATAGCGGGGGGGGGTACAGATACGCAGTATTTT.